Presented here are 15 T cell receptor beta chains from one specimen sequenced in a study of cytomegalovirus exposure and HLA in healthy donors (dated by TCRdb to 2017 to 2019). The method behind the library was the immunoSEQ multiplex PCR assay. A mixture of 60 forward primers for TCR Vbeta segments and 13 reverse primers for TCR Jbeta segments was used in the multiplex PCR. The immuneACCESS repertoire file appears here via TCRdb, limited to in-frame rearrangements. These files lack a portion of the clones; in checked studies, under half of the deficit traces to unresolved V genes, and the cause of the others is not known. Per the sample table, the count is 150,000 to 250,000 clones. The ten biggest clones cover approximately 0.74% of the sample. Sequenced input: PBMCs. Every receptor here comes from a boy aged 5-17 years in good health and CMV-seronegative.

The V gene is TRBV6-5, the J gene TRBJ1-1; D gene unclear. CDR3 size: 13 residues. V was shortened by 5 bases and J by 3 bases, with 10 bases between the two germline ends. The germline V gene encodes CDR1 MNHEY and CDR2 SVGAGI. In nucleotides, the CDR3 is TGTGCCAGCAGTCCCCTTGCAGACACTGAAGCTTTCTTT. Encoded protein: CASSPLADTEAFF.

The J gene is TRBJ1-2, the V gene TRBV19; 10 bases align to TRBD1. Germline values: CDR1 LNHDA, CDR2 SQIVND (reference sequence). J gave up 5 bases and V 4 bases, and 10 bases lay outside the gene matches. The CDR3 is 16 amino acids. The CDR3 region is CASSKGQGIASYGYTF. The CDR3 DNA reads TGTGCCAGTAGTAAGGGACAGGGGATCGCTTCATATGGCTACACCTTC.

The chain joins TRBV2 to TRBJ1-6, with TRBD1 identical over 10 bases. Germline-derived CDR1 and CDR2 are SNHLY and FYNNEI. J gave up 8 bases and V 7 bases, and 14 bases lay outside the gene matches. CDR3 length: 17 residues. CDR3 DNA: TGTGCCAGCAACAGAGTTACCACCGGGACAGGGGATTCACCCCTCCACTTT. The encoded protein is CASNRVTTGTGDSPLHF. Together with reference TRBV2 and TRBJ1-6, the CDR3 gives the full variable domain: EPEVTQTPSHQVTQMGQEVILRCVPISNHLYFYWYRQILGQKVEFLVSFYNNEISEKSEIFDDQFSVERPDGSNFTLKIRSTKLEDSAMYFCASNRVTTGTGDSPLHFGNGTRLTVT.

The chain joins TRBV9 to TRBJ1-1, with a weak D call TRBD1 (5 bases). The V gene's germline CDR1 is SGDLS and CDR2 YYNGEE. V was cut by 1 base and J by 1 base, with 5 bases left in between. The CDR3 is 13 residues long. CDR3 in amino acids: CASSVTGNTEAFF. The CDR3 bases are TGTGCCAGCAGCGTAACAGGGAACACTGAAGCTTTCTTT.

The gene calls are TRBV15 and TRBJ1-5, with 8 bases identical to TRBD1. Germline V CDR1 and CDR2: LNHNV, YYDKDF (reference sequence). The CDR3 extends over 16 amino acids. With V trimmed by 5 bases and J by 2 bases, 8 bases remained unmatched. CDR3 coding DNA: TGTGCCACCAGCCCAATAGACAGGGGCGGCAATCAGCCCCAGCATTTT. Its translation is CATSPIDRGGNQPQHF.

This chain links TRBV7-3 with TRBJ2-2; TRBD1 might be the D (6 bases). V lost 7 bases and J 5 bases, leaving 20 bases between the germline ends. In germline, CDR1 is SGHTA, CDR2 FQGTGA. CDR3 length: 16 residues. CDR3: CASTDTLQGDTGELFF. DNA for the CDR3: TGTGCCAGCACCGATACGCTACAGGGAGATACCGGGGAGCTGTTTTTT.

This chain joins TRBV7-2 and TRBJ2-5; TRBD2 matches 7 bases. Per the germline V gene, CDR1 is SGHTA and CDR2 is FQGNSA. V was pared by 5 bases and J by 5 bases, with 8 bases of the junction left unmatched. The CDR3 totals 14 residues. CDR3 residues: CASSVGTILETQYF. For the CDR3, the DNA is TGTGCCAGCAGCGTTGGGACTATCCTCGAGACCCAGTACTTC.

This rearrangement joins TRBV7-9 to TRBJ2-7; D unresolved. CDR1 is SEHNR and CDR2 is FQNEAQ in the germline V gene (reference sequence). This CDR3 comprises 13 residues. The V end lost 5 bases, the J end lost 1 base, and 9 bases lay between the germline ends. The CDR3 reads CASSPVWSYEQYF. Written as DNA, the CDR3 is TGTGCCAGCAGCCCAGTATGGTCCTACGAGCAGTACTTC. Based on the CDR3 plus reference TRBV7-9 and TRBJ2-7, the full variable domain is DTGVSQNPRHKITKRGQNVTFRCDPISEHNRLYWYRQTLGQGPEFLTYFQNEAQLEKSRLLSDRFSAERPKGSFSTLEIQRTEQGDSAMYLCASSPVWSYEQYFGPGTRLTVT.

The chain has TRBV28 and TRBJ2-7, with a tentative D call TRBD1 (6 bases). Germline lookup yields CDR1 MDHEN and CDR2 SYDVKM. V dropped 7 bases and J dropped 2 bases, with 15 bases sitting between them. This CDR3 region has 14 residues. CDR3: CASTRYRTAYEQYF. Written as DNA, the CDR3 is TGTGCCAGCACTCGATATCGGACAGCCTACGAGCAGTACTTC.

V is TRBV6-1 and J is TRBJ1-2, with TRBD1 identical over 9 bases. Germline V gene lookup returns CDR1 MNHNS and CDR2 SASEGT. The V and J ends lost 6 bases and 8 bases, in that order; junction bases with no gene match: 7. There are 13 residues in the CDR3. The CDR3 reads CASRGQGQIGYTF. The CDR3 nucleotides read TGTGCCAGCAGGGGACAGGGTCAAATAGGCTACACCTTC.

V usage is TRBV4-1 and J usage is TRBJ2-1; TRBD1 is a possible D gene (5 bases). The CDR3 sequence is 15 residues long. V was clipped by 1 base and J by 0 bases, with 7 bases between them. Per the germline V gene, CDR1 is MGHRA and CDR2 is YSYEKL. The CDR3 sequence is CASSQGTFSYNEQFF. The CDR3 region has the DNA TGCGCCAGCAGCCAAGGGACATTCTCCTACAATGAGCAGTTCTTC.

The chain has TRBV7-3 and TRBJ2-3, with 8 bases identical to TRBD1. The CDR3 has 16 amino acids. Trimming at V came to 5 bases and at J to 2 bases, leaving 9 bases not matched to a gene. The germline gives CDR1 SGHTA, CDR2 FQGTGA. CDR3 amino acids: CASSRQGPPNTDTQYF. The CDR3 DNA is TGTGCCAGCAGCCGACAGGGGCCTCCGAACACAGATACGCAGTATTTT. Complete variable domain (other parts from reference TRBV7-3 and TRBJ2-3): GAGVSQTPSNKVTEKGKYVELRCDPISGHTALYWYRQSLGQGPEFLIYFQGTGAADDSGLPNDRFFAVRPEGSVSTLKIQRTERGDSAVYLCASSRQGPPNTDTQYFGPGTRLTVL.

V and J are TRBV28 and TRBJ1-5, with 7 positions matching TRBD1. The length of the CDR3 is 16 residues. The ends lost 3 bases at V and 4 bases at J; junction bases unmatched: 9. The germline gives CDR1 MDHEN, CDR2 SYDVKM. The CDR3 region has the DNA TGTGCCAGCAGTTTGTCAGGCAGGGGGTCTAATCAGCCCCAGCATTTT. It specifies CASSLSGRGSNQPQHF.

This chain uses TRBV11-2 with TRBJ2-5; D is ambiguous. The germline V gene has CDR1 SGHAT and CDR2 FQNNGV. The CDR3 totals 14 residues. Trimming pared 5 bases from V and 4 bases from J, leaving 14 bases between. CDR3 DNA: TGTGCCAGCAGCATAGGAGTGTTAGCAGAGACCCAGTACTTC. It is translated as CASSIGVLAETQYF.

This chain links TRBV5-5 with TRBJ1-1, with D possibly TRBD1 on 6 matching bases. The CDR3 is made up of 17 amino acids. V was cut by 3 bases and J by 1 base, with 19 bases left in between. CDR1 SGHKS and CDR2 YYEKEE come from the germline V gene (reference sequence). DNA of the CDR3: TGTGCCAGCAGCTCCCCCCGGGACACTCAGCCGAACACTGAAGCTTTCTTT. This sequence encodes CASSSPRDTQPNTEAFF.